These T cell receptor beta chains were read from a single sample in a study of neurological immune-mediated disorders. TCRdb used MiXCR to reprocess the 5' RACE reads, holding one entry per CDR3 protein. The data contain 55,000 to 65,000 distinct CDR3 sequences, roughly an eighth of them singletons. Input material: PBMCs. The source is a woman aged 55-69 years with HTLV-1-associated myelopathy (HAM/TSP). CDR3s include the opening cysteine and the closing phenylalanine or tryptophan. Fields, in order: clone size, V gene, D gene, J gene, CDR3 DNA, CDR3 protein. The D gene is left open where the match is weak. Size values are once, few and many counts, or a class for expanded clones, and some rows have none.

many	TRBV2	.	TRBJ1-1	TGTGCCAGCAGTGACGAGGGGAACACTGAAGCTTTCTTT	CASSDEGNTEAFF
many	TRBV20-1	TRBD2	TRBJ2-3	TGCAGTGCTAGAGATGTAAGGGAAACTAGCGGAGCGACAGATACGCAGTATTTT	CSARDVRETSGATDTQYF
many	TRBV10-3	TRBD2	TRBJ2-7	TGTGCCACCCAGACTAGCGGGAACTACGAGCAGTACTTC	CATQTSGNYEQYF
many	TRBV27	TRBD1	TRBJ1-2	TGTGCCAGCAGTTTAAAACAGGGGGACATCGGTGGCTACACCTTC	CASSLKQGDIGGYTF
many	TRBV4-1	.	TRBJ2-1	TGCGCCAGCAGCCAAGCGGGGTTAGCGCTAAACAATGAGCAGTTCTTC	CASSQAGLALNNEQFF
many	TRBV5-1	.	TRBJ2-2	TGCGCCAGCAGCTTGGATCCCGGGGAGCTGTTTTTT	CASSLDPGELFF
few	TRBV29-1	TRBD1	TRBJ1-5	TGCAGCGTTGGACAGGGGGCTAATCAGCCCCAGCATTTT	CSVGQGANQPQHF
many	TRBV5-1	.	TRBJ2-5	TGCGCCAGCAACCCGACAGGCCTCGGACAAGAGACCCAGTACTTC	CASNPTGLGQETQYF
many	TRBV7-3	.	TRBJ2-1	TGTGCCAGCAGCTTAGGGGACACGAATGAGCAGTTCTTC	CASSLGDTNEQFF
many	TRBV18	TRBD1	TRBJ1-1	TGTGCCAGCTCGCTACAGGGGTCCGAAGCTTTCTTT	CASSLQGSEAFF
many	TRBV4-2	TRBD2	TRBJ2-5	TGTGCCAGCAGCCAAGGGTTAGCGGGAATGGAGACCCAGTACTTC	CASSQGLAGMETQYF
many	TRBV20-1	.	TRBJ2-7	TGCAGTGCTAGGGTGCGGGGCGGGATGGCCTACGAGCAGTACTTC	CSARVRGGMAYEQYF
many	TRBV27	.	TRBJ2-7	TGTGCCAGCGCCCCCGCGGTAGGATACGAGCAGTACTTC	CASAPAVGYEQYF
.	TRBV5-6	.	TRBJ2-7	TGTGCCAGAAGCTTGGCCGGGATAGCAGGGTACTACGAGCAGTACTTC	CARSLAGIAGYYEQYF
few	TRBV29-1	.	TRBJ1-2	TGCAGCGTTGATTGGTCAGTAAGCTATGGCTACACCTTC	CSVDWSVSYGYTF
many	TRBV27	.	TRBJ1-3	TGTGCCAGCCGCCCGAGGGCGTCTGGAAACACCATATATTTT	CASRPRASGNTIYF
many	TRBV7-9	.	TRBJ1-1	TGTGCCAGCAGCTTAGAGGCGCGGGAGACTGAAGCTTTCTTT	CASSLEARETEAFF
many	TRBV4-1	TRBD2	TRBJ2-1	TGCGCCAGCAGCCCGGCAGGGACTACCTACAATGAGCAGTTCTTC	CASSPAGTTYNEQFF
.	TRBV9	TRBD2	TRBJ2-3	TGTGCCAGCAGCGTAGCTACATCGGGAGGGCCGAGGGATACGCAGTATTTT	CASSVATSGGPRDTQYF
many	TRBV5-1	TRBD2	TRBJ2-5	TGCGCCAGCAGCTTAAGCGGGAGGGCCCTAGAGACCCAGTACTTC	CASSLSGRALETQYF
many	TRBV2	.	TRBJ2-7	TGTGCCAGCAGTAGTTGGGAGCAGTACTTC	CASSSWEQYF
many	TRBV12-3/TRBV12-4	TRBD2	TRBJ2-1	TGTGCCAGCAGCCCAAGCGGGAGAGCAAACAATGAGCAGTTCTTC	CASSPSGRANNEQFF
many	TRBV10-3	TRBD2	TRBJ2-2	TGTGCCATCAGTGAGTCTAGCGGGAGTACCGGGGAGCTGTTTTTT	CAISESSGSTGELFF
many	TRBV5-1	TRBD1	TRBJ2-2	TGCGCCAGCAGCTGGACAGGGCACGGGGAGCTGTTTTTT	CASSWTGHGELFF
many	TRBV5-1	.	TRBJ2-7	TGCGCCAGCAGCCGCCTCCAGGGTTGGAACGAGCAGTACTTC	CASSRLQGWNEQYF
many	TRBV12-3/TRBV12-4	TRBD1	TRBJ1-5	TGTGCCAGCAGTTTGGGACAGGGTAAAAGCAATCAGCCCCAGCATTTT	CASSLGQGKSNQPQHF
many	TRBV2	.	TRBJ2-2	TGTGCCAGCACCGTAACGTCAAACACCGGGGAGCTGTTTTTT	CASTVTSNTGELFF
many	TRBV5-6	.	TRBJ1-5	TGTGCCAGCAGCTTAGGGGGGAGCAATCAGCCCCAGCATTTT	CASSLGGSNQPQHF
.	TRBV29-1	.	TRBJ2-1	TGCAGCTCCCCCAGATCCAGCGTGGCTTACAATGAGCAGTTCTTC	CSSPRSSVAYNEQFF
.	TRBV7-9	.	TRBJ1-2	TGTGCCAGCGTACCGGCTAACTATGGCTACACCTTC	CASVPANYGYTF
.	TRBV29-1	.	TRBJ2-7	TGCAGCGTTGCGAGCCAACAGGGTGGCGGGCAGTACTTC	CSVASQQGGGQYF
many	TRBV4-1	.	TRBJ1-2	TGCGCCAGCAGCCAGCTACAGGGCTCTGGCTACACCTTC	CASSQLQGSGYTF
.	TRBV20-1	TRBD2	TRBJ2-3	TGCAGTGCTAGGGCCCTCGGGAGCGGGAACACAGATACGCAGTATTTT	CSARALGSGNTDTQYF
many	TRBV5-1	TRBD1	TRBJ2-7	TGCGCCAGCAGTCGGACAGGGGGGCAAAGATCCTACGAGCAGTACTTC	CASSRTGGQRSYEQYF
many	TRBV5-5	TRBD1	TRBJ1-2	TGTGCCAGCAGCTCAGGGGGGGATGGCTACACCTTC	CASSSGGDGYTF
many	TRBV5-1	.	TRBJ1-1	TGCGCCAGCAGCTTGGATTCTGAAGCTTTCTTT	CASSLDSEAFF
many	TRBV12-3/TRBV12-4	.	TRBJ2-1	TGTGCCAGCAGTAAAATCCCGGAGAATGAGCAGTTCTTC	CASSKIPENEQFF
many	TRBV20-1	.	TRBJ2-5	TGCAGTGCAACTATCGTGCCGGGGGTCCGAGGAGAGACCCAGTACTTC	CSATIVPGVRGETQYF
many	TRBV28	.	TRBJ2-1	TGTGCCAGCAGTCAGGACAGTCGAAGCGCCAATGCGCAGTTCTTC	CASSQDSRSANAQFF
many	TRBV11-2	TRBD2	TRBJ2-3	TGTGCCAGCAGCTTAGGTCCTACTAGCGGGAGACAGTTAGATACGCAGTATTTT	CASSLGPTSGRQLDTQYF
many	TRBV7-9	TRBD2	TRBJ2-1	TGTGCCAGCAGCGCCCGGGTTAGCGGGGGCAATGAGCAGTTCTTC	CASSARVSGGNEQFF
many	TRBV7-2	.	TRBJ2-5	TGTGCCAGCAGCCCCCCAGGGGCAGAGACCCAGTACTTC	CASSPPGAETQYF
once	TRBV5-1	.	TRBJ2-7	TGTGCCAGCAGCTTGGAGGTGGCGCGATCGAACGAGCAGTACTTC	CASSLEVARSNEQYF
many	TRBV7-9	.	TRBJ2-5	TGTGCCAGCAAAGTGGGAGAAGAGACCCAGTACTTC	CASKVGEETQYF
once	TRBV6-1	.	TRBJ2-2	TGTGCCAGCAGTGAAGCATCAGGCCCGCCCGGGGAGCTGTTTTTT	CASSEASGPPGELFF
many	TRBV29-1	.	TRBJ2-5	TGCAGCGTTGAATACCAAGAGACCCAGTACTTC	CSVEYQETQYF
many	TRBV29-1	.	TRBJ2-7	TGCAGCGGTGCGGACCCAACCTACGAGCAGTACTTC	CSGADPTYEQYF
many	TRBV3-1	.	TRBJ2-3	TGTGCCAGCAGCCTTGGTACTAAAAGCACAGATACGCAGTATTTT	CASSLGTKSTDTQYF
many	TRBV7-9	TRBD2	TRBJ2-3	TGTGCCAGCAGCAACCCACGGACTAGCGGACTCACAGATACGCAGTATTTT	CASSNPRTSGLTDTQYF